Presented here are 16 T cell receptor beta chains from one specimen sequenced in a study of PD-1 blockade in classical Hodgkin lymphoma. Libraries were prepared by immunoSEQ multiplex PCR; TCRdb keeps only in-frame clonotypes and omits some of them. The sample lists 45,000 or so clones, around 80% seen once, with around 35% in the top ten. Indicated time point: cycle 4 day 1 (C4D1), after around six weeks of nivolumab. Brentuximab vedotin exposure varied among the patients, all of whom had relapsed after autologous stem cell transplantation. The sequencing used peripheral blood mononuclear cells (PBMCs), collected before the fourth cycle of nivolumab. These receptors were collected from a human donor with classical Hodgkin lymphoma.

The chain is built from TRBV12-5 and TRBJ1-2; 7 bases map to TRBD1. CDR3 length: 14 residues. Germline assignment: CDR1 LGHNT and CDR2 FRNRAP. V was clipped by 0 bases and J by 8 bases; unmatched bases: 6. Here the CDR3 reads CASGLVPGGNGYTF. The CDR3 DNA reads as TGTGCTAGTGGTTTGGTTCCAGGGGGAAACGGCTACACCTTC. The variable domain in full, completed from reference TRBV12-5 and TRBJ1-2, reads DARVTQTPRHKVTEMGQEVTMRCQPILGHNTVFWYRQTMMQGLELLAYFRNRAPLDDSGMPKDRFSAEMPDATLATLKIQPSEPRDSAVYFCASGLVPGGNGYTFGSGTRLTVV.

The chain joins TRBV10-3 to TRBJ1-2; TRBD1 aligns across 10 bases. The CDR3 is made up of 16 amino acids. V shed 0 bases, J shed 5 bases, and the junction held 6 bases outside the gene matches. Germline V lookup: CDR1 ENHRY, CDR2 SYGVKD. The CDR3 spells CAISESRTGGIYGYTF. The CDR3 DNA reads as TGTGCCATCAGTGAGTCAAGGACAGGGGGAATTTATGGCTACACCTTC.

This chain uses TRBV30 with TRBJ2-3, with D unclear. The CDR3 is made up of 11 amino acids. V shed 5 bases and J shed 6 bases, with 9 bases lying between them. Germline CDR1 and CDR2: GTSNPN and SVGIG (reference sequence). In DNA form, the CDR3 reads TGTGCCTGGGCCTTTGCGGATACGCAGTATTTT. It is translated as CAWAFADTQYF.

Only a few counts were recorded for this clone. V is TRBV5-4 and J is TRBJ1-4; TRBD1 is a possible D gene (6 bases). With 4 bases removed from V and 8 bases from J, the gap between germline ends came to 15 bases. Germline V gene lookup returns CDR1 SGHNT and CDR2 YYREEE (reference sequence). This CDR3 has 14 residues. The CDR3 sequence: CASSGGQRGEKLFF. The CDR3 DNA is TGTGCCAGCAGCGGAGGACAGAGAGGAGAAAAACTGTTTTTT. Full variable domain (rest looked up from reference TRBV5-4 and TRBJ1-4): ETGVTQSPTHLIKTRGQQVTLRCSSQSGHNTVSWYQQALGQGPQFIFQYYREEENGRGNFPPRFSGLQFPNYSSELNVNALELDDSALYLCASSGGQRGEKLFFGSGTQLSVL.

The genes are TRBV6-1 and TRBJ1-1; no reliable D call. Germline-derived CDR1 and CDR2 are MNHNS and SASEGT. Trimming took 7 bases from V and 3 from J, leaving 15 bases between them. CDR3 length: 14 amino acids. The CDR3 is CASTGGPFYTEAFF. CDR3 DNA sequence: TGTGCCAGCACGGGAGGACCTTTCTACACTGAAGCTTTCTTT.

The rearrangement uses TRBV5-1 and TRBJ2-7; 8 bases agree with TRBD1. Trimming took 5 bases from V and 3 from J; bases not matched to a gene: 4. The CDR3 has 13 residues. Germline loops: CDR1 SGHRS, CDR2 YFSETQ. In DNA, the CDR3 is TGCGCCAGCAGTTTTACAGGGGGCTACGAGCAGTACTTC. This encodes CASSFTGGYEQYF.

The rearrangement links TRBV19 to TRBJ2-7; no clear D gene. CDR1 is LNHDA and CDR2 is SQIVND in the germline V gene (reference sequence). This CDR3 comprises 15 residues. V was shortened by 0 bases and J by 0 bases, with 9 bases between the two germline ends. CDR3 bases: TGTGCCAGTAGTATAGATCTCCAGGCCTCCTACGAGCAGTACTTC. Translating it yields CASSIDLQASYEQYF.

Regarding this clone: The same CDR3 is also encoded by other DNA sequences in this sample. The gene calls are TRBV28 and TRBJ1-2; D is unresolved. Germline V CDR1 and CDR2: MDHEN, SYDVKM. This CDR3 contains 10 residues. Between the trimmed V and J ends, which lost 6 bases and 5 bases, there was a span of 4 bases. CDR3 in DNA: TGTGCCAGCAGCCGATATGGCTACACCTTC. This codes for CASSRYGYTF.

The chain couples TRBV4-3 to TRBJ2-7; no reliable D call. Trimming removed 0 bases at V and 6 bases at J, with 9 bases between. Per the germline V gene, CDR1 is LGHNA and CDR2 is YSLEER. The length of the CDR3 is 13 residues. This chain's CDR3 is CASSQETQREQYF. The DNA for the CDR3 is TGCGCCAGCAGCCAAGAAACCCAGCGCGAGCAGTACTTC.

The chain couples TRBV21-1 to TRBJ1-2. TRBV21-1 is a pseudogene locus. The CDR3 consists of 14 residues. The CDR3 spells CASTWGVLNYGYTF. The CDR3 DNA is TGTGCCAGCACCTGGGGGGTGCTAAACTATGGCTACACCTTC.

This clone was seen a handful of times. The chain has TRBV7-2 and TRBJ2-7, with D possibly called TRBD1 or TRBD2 (5 bases each). The CDR3 length is 12 residues. Germline CDR1 SGHTA, CDR2 FQGNSA. Trimming stripped 1 base from V and 6 bases from J, with 7 bases between. CDR3 nucleotide sequence: TGTGCCAGCAGCTTAGGAGGGGTCGAGCAGTACTTC. Its translation: CASSLGGVEQYF.

This chain connects TRBV5-5 to TRBJ1-3; possibly TRBD1 for D (5 bases). CDR1 and CDR2 from the germline V gene are SGHKS and YYEKEE (reference sequence). The CDR3 loop spans 14 amino acids. V lost 4 bases, J lost 2 bases, and 10 bases lay in between. The CDR3 DNA sequence: TGTGCCAGCAGCGTGTGGGGGGCTGGAAACACCATATATTTT. This sequence encodes CASSVWGAGNTIYF.

The chain combines TRBV5-1 with TRBJ1-1; maybe TRBD1 (6 bases). The length of the CDR3 is 20 residues. The germline V gene has CDR1 SGHRS and CDR2 YFSETQ. The V end lost 4 bases, the J end lost 2 bases, and 30 bases lay between the germline ends. CDR3 DNA: TGCGCCAGCAGCCTGGGGTCTATTCAGGGGAGATGGCGTTTAAACACTGAAGCTTTCTTT. Translating it yields CASSLGSIQGRWRLNTEAFF.

The V gene is TRBV6-6, the J gene TRBJ1-1; 7 nucleotides agree with TRBD1. J was trimmed by 3 bases and V by 7 bases; bases with no gene match: 5. The CDR3 length is 13 residues. Germline CDR1 MNHNY, CDR2 SVGAGI (reference sequence). In nucleotides, the CDR3 is TGTGCCAGCACCGTACAGGGGTACACTGAAGCTTTCTTT. It codes for CASTVQGYTEAFF.

The rearrangement uses TRBV11-2 and TRBJ1-2, with a possible D match to TRBD1 (5 bases). Germline V CDR1 and CDR2: SGHAT, FQNNGV. The CDR3 is 11 residues long. The V gene lost 3 bases and the J gene lost 13 bases, with 12 bases spanning the gap. CDR3 nucleotides: TGTGCCAGCAGCTTCAATTCGGACACCACCTTC. Its translation: CASSFNSDTTF.

The chain joins TRBV15 to TRBJ2-1; D call uncertain. V dropped 0 bases and J dropped 12 bases, with 12 bases sitting between them. From germline, CDR1 is LNHNV and CDR2 YYDKDF (reference sequence). The CDR3 spans 13 residues. Here the CDR3 DNA reads TGTGCCACCAGCAGAGATCTAGGTTTCTTGCAGTTCTTC. It codes for CATSRDLGFLQFF.